This T cell receptor beta chain was profiled in a study of blood T cell repertoires in COVID-19. Across the study: Donors in the United States, Italy and Spain gave samples during acute or convalescent COVID-19.

Concerning this clone: A read error may produce the germline difference seen at one junction end.

Per the original methods: Reference gene primer amplification yielded estimated nucleated cell counts. TCRdb's table, derived via immunoSEQ multiplex PCR, lists solely in-frame clones and lacks some. That table furnishes V, J and clone size, whereas the DNA furnished D and trimming. The sample has approximately 150,000 clones, approximately 81% seen once. This CDR3 is built from 15 residues. CDR1 SNHLY and CDR2 FYNNEI come from the germline V gene. Two negative PCRs, clearance, or symptom resolution characterized the recovered Cohort 3 donors. This chain connects TRBV2 to TRBJ2-5; 8 nucleotides align to TRBD1. This clonotype originated in a man in his fifties or sixties who had recovered from COVID-19. Source material: PBMCs or T cells enriched from blood (not recorded which). This CDR3 reads CASREDRGQQETQYF. CDR3 sequence (DNA): TGTGCCAGCAGGGAAGACAGGGGTCAACAAGAGACCCAGTACTTC.